The 16 T cell receptor beta chains presented below share a single source sample, sequenced in a study of cytomegalovirus exposure and HLA in healthy donors (dated by TCRdb to 2015 to 2018). To prepare the library, the immunoSEQ multiplex PCR assay was applied. For the multiplex PCR, a mixture combining 60 forward primers for TCR Vbeta segments and 13 reverse primers for TCR Jbeta segments was used. The clones in this table, taken by TCRdb from immuneACCESS, are in-frame only. Not every clone is retained; where verified, under half of the shortfall comes from an unresolved V gene, and the cause of the rest is unknown. The sample table contains about 140,000 clones; only one count was recorded for about three quarters of them. In total, the top ten clones hold 1.5% to 2% of the sample. Sequencing was done on a sample of PBMCs. These receptors all stem from a woman between 25 and 40 years old in good health and CMV-seronegative.

J is TRBJ2-3 and V is TRBV9; 10 nucleotides line up with TRBD2. Germline CDR1 and CDR2: SGDLS and YYNGEE. The CDR3 sequence is 16 residues long. V shed 3 bases and J 1 base; nucleotides not matched to a gene: 5. CDR3 residues: CASSAGGTSGTDTQYF. CDR3 in DNA: TGTGCCAGCAGCGCAGGCGGGACTAGCGGCACAGATACGCAGTATTTT.

This clone was found once. The gene calls are TRBV5-6 and TRBJ2-5; perhaps TRBD1 as D (7 bases). Germline V gene sequence: CDR1 SGHDT, CDR2 YYEEEE. Trimming removed 6 bases at V and 3 bases at J, with 21 bases between. The CDR3 extends over 16 amino acids. This chain's CDR3 is CASTSLGGTEKETQYF. The CDR3 region has the DNA TGTGCCAGCACCTCGCTTGGCGGGACAGAAAAAGAGACCCAGTACTTC.

The genes are TRBV6-1 and TRBJ1-5; D is ambiguous. Germline values: CDR1 MNHNS, CDR2 SASEGT. Trimming stripped 7 bases from V and 7 bases from J, with 20 bases between. There are 15 residues in the CDR3. In DNA, the CDR3 is TGTGCCAGCAACCCAGAACAATACACGAACCAGCCCCAGCATTTT. It specifies CASNPEQYTNQPQHF.

This clone has a handful of counts. Other DNA sequences of this sample code for an identical CDR3. The CDR3 coding sequence is TGTGCCAGCACCAGGACTAGCGGGGGCCAAGAGACCCAGTACTTC. This encodes CASTRTSGGQETQYF. V is TRBV7-2 and J is TRBJ2-5; 13 bases are a match to TRBD2. The CDR3 consists of 15 residues. Germline loops: CDR1 SGHTA, CDR2 FQGNSA. V lost 7 bases, J lost 1 base, and 3 bases stayed unmatched.

This sequence joins TRBV7-9 and TRBJ2-5; 11 bases line up with TRBD2. V lost 4 bases and J lost 5; bases outside the gene matches: 6. This CDR3 is built from 15 residues. Germline V gene sequence: CDR1 SEHNR, CDR2 FQNEAQ (reference sequence). CDR3 nucleotides: TGTGCCAGCAGCTCCCTGGGACTAGCGGAGGAGACCCAGTACTTC. Its translation: CASSSLGLAEETQYF.

The chain is built from TRBV30 and TRBJ1-2; D is possibly TRBD1 (5 bases). The CDR3 sequence is 14 residues long. Germline lookup yields CDR1 GTSNPN and CDR2 SVGIG (reference sequence). Trimming took off 0 bases at V and 4 bases at J, with 12 bases between the two ends. DNA for the CDR3: TGTGCCTGGAGTGTATCGTGGACATCCTATGGCTACACCTTC. It specifies CAWSVSWTSYGYTF.

The V call is TRBV2, the J call TRBJ2-3; possible D gene TRBD2, 6 bases. Trimming removed 4 bases from V and 8 bases from J, with 13 bases in between. Per germline, CDR1 SNHLY and CDR2 FYNNEI. This CDR3 is 13 amino acids long. In DNA, the CDR3 is TGTGCCAGCAGTGTGCTCCCGGAGGGTACGCAGTATTTT. It is translated as CASSVLPEGTQYF.

Details on this clone: A read error may produce the germline difference seen at one junction end. The V and J genes are TRBV6-1 and TRBJ1-5, with 12 nucleotides matching TRBD1. The CDR3 extends over 15 amino acids. CDR1 and CDR2 from the germline V gene are MNHNS and SASEGT. The CDR3 nucleotides are TGTGCCAGCAGTGACGGGACAGGGGGCAAACAGCCCCAGCATTTT. This sequence encodes CASSDGTGGKQPQHF.

The chain recombines TRBV18 with TRBJ2-6; D perhaps matches TRBD2 (5 bases). Between the trimmed V and J ends, which lost 5 bases and 2 bases, there was a span of 7 bases. Germline CDR1 reads KGHSH; CDR2 reads LQKENI. The CDR3 has 14 amino acids. The CDR3 bases are TGTGCCAGCTCAAACGGGGCTGGGGCCAACGTCCTGACTTTC. The encoded protein is CASSNGAGANVLTF.

The V gene is TRBV29-1, the J gene TRBJ1-1, with D possibly being TRBD1 (5 bases). The CDR3 loop spans 14 amino acids. V was cut by 7 bases and J by 1 base, with 16 bases left in between. In germline, CDR1 is SQVTM, CDR2 ANQGSEA. Here the CDR3 DNA reads TGCAGCGGTCAGGGAGGGGCGCGGAACACTGAAGCTTTCTTT. This gives the protein CSGQGGARNTEAFF.

This chain links TRBV7-9 with TRBJ2-1; TRBD2 matches 7 bases. From germline, CDR1 is SEHNR and CDR2 FQNEAQ (reference sequence). The CDR3 has 14 amino acids. V lost 0 bases to trimming and J lost 5 bases; unmatched junction nucleotides: 1. CDR3 DNA: TGTGCCAGCAGCTTAGCGGGAGGGGACAATGAGCAGTTCTTC. It is translated as CASSLAGGDNEQFF.

This chain connects TRBV28 to TRBJ2-2; D gene unclear. The germline V gene has CDR1 MDHEN and CDR2 SYDVKM. This CDR3 spans 13 amino acids. Trimming shortened V by 5 bases and J by 0 bases, and 4 bases separated the two germline ends. CDR3 region: CASSQANTGELFF. DNA of the CDR3: TGTGCCAGCAGTCAGGCGAACACCGGGGAGCTGTTTTTT.

The genes are TRBV7-9 and TRBJ2-1, with TRBD1 identical over 8 bases. V was pared by 5 bases and J by 1 base, with 7 bases of the junction left unmatched. CDR1 and CDR2 (germline): SEHNR, FQNEAQ (reference sequence). This CDR3 is built from 16 residues. CDR3 nucleotide sequence: TGTGCCAGCAGCGGCAGGGGGCGCAGGTCCTACAATGAGCAGTTCTTC. Its translation is CASSGRGRRSYNEQFF.

The chain is built from TRBV6-1 and TRBJ2-3; 11 bases map to TRBD2. J was trimmed by 3 bases and V by 3 bases; bases with no gene match: 8. Looked up from germline, CDR1 is MNHNS and CDR2 is SASEGT. The CDR3 loop spans 17 amino acids. In nucleotides, the CDR3 is TGTGCCAGCAGTGAGATTAGCGGGGGGGCCGGGACAGATACGCAGTATTTT. Protein: CASSEISGGAGTDTQYF.

The rearrangement uses TRBV5-1 and TRBJ2-7; 9 bases match TRBD1. This CDR3 comprises 13 residues. In germline, CDR1 is SGHRS, CDR2 YFSETQ. Trimming cost V 4 bases and J 6 bases; bases outside gene matches: 5. Here the CDR3 DNA reads TGCGCCAGCAGCGCTGGACAGGGGCCCGAGCAGTACTTC. It is translated as CASSAGQGPEQYF.

J is TRBJ1-5 and V is TRBV21-1; the D call in the table, TRBD1, was not verified against the DNA. TRBV21-1 is a known pseudogene. This CDR3 is 15 amino acids long. CDR3 nucleotide sequence: TGTGCCAGCAGCAAGTTGGGGGACAACAACCGTCCCCAGCATTTT. Amino acids: CASSKLGDNNRPQHF.